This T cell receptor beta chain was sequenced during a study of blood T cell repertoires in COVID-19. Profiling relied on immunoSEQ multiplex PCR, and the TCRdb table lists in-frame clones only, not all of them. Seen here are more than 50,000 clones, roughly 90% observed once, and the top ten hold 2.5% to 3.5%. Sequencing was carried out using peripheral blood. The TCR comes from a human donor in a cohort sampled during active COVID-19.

This CDR3 reads CASSHNRGGRKNIQYF. In DNA, the CDR3 is TGCGCCAGCAGCCACAACAGGGGGGGGAGAAAAAACATTCAGTACTTC. J is TRBJ2-4 and V is TRBV4-3; D might be TRBD1 (8 bases). The germline V gene has CDR1 LGHNA and CDR2 YSLEER. The CDR3 is made up of 16 amino acids. Deletions cut 3 bases from V and 4 bases from J, with 16 bases between.